Listed below are T cell receptor beta chains from one sample, sequenced in a study of cytomegalovirus exposure and HLA in healthy donors. Clones were sequenced by immunoSEQ multiplex PCR, and TCRdb holds only the in-frame ones, with some missing. The sample lists tens of thousands of clones, 78% occurring once. The specimen sequenced was PBMCs. Receptors originate from a man in his forties in good health and CMV-seronegative. The CDR3 runs from the conserved cysteine through the conserved F or W. D genes are given only for firm matches. The size of a clone is reported for some rows only, either as once, few or many, or as a class for expanded clones.

TRBJ2-1 TRBV7-3 - TRBD2 TGTGCCAGCAGCTTAGGCCCCGGACTAGCGGGGGGGCAGAATGAGCAGTTCTTC CASSLGPGLAGGQNEQFF
TRBJ1-6 TRBV19 - - TGTGCCAGTAAAGAGAGAGGGAATTCACCCCTCCACTTT CASKERGNSPLHF
TRBJ1-3 TRBV7-2 - TRBD1 TGTGCCAGCAGCCGACAGGGGTCGTCCGGAAACACCATATATTTT CASSRQGSSGNTIYF
TRBJ2-2 TRBV2 - - TGTGCCAGCTCCAGGAACACCGGGGAGCTGTTTTTT CASSRNTGELFF
TRBJ1-1 TRBV6-4 - TRBD1 TGTGCCAGCAGTCCGACAGGGCCCACTGAAGCTTTCTTT CASSPTGPTEAFF
TRBJ2-3 TRBV7-9 once TRBD2 TGTGCCAGCAGCTTACAGCGGGGAGGCACAGATACGCAGTATTTT CASSLQRGGTDTQYF
TRBJ2-3 TRBV2 - - TGTGCCAGCAGCCGGGATAGAAGCACAGATACGCAGTATTTT CASSRDRSTDTQYF
TRBJ2-7 TRBV11-2 - - TGTGCCAGCAGCTTAGCCCCAGGCAGCTCCTACGAGCAGTACTTC CASSLAPGSSYEQYF
TRBJ2-4 TRBV7-2 - - TGTGCCAGCAGCTTCCGGGCCAAAAACATTCAGTACTTC CASSFRAKNIQYF
TRBJ1-5 TRBV6-1 once TRBD1 TGTGCCAGCAGTGAACGAAGGCAGGGGGGCTATAGCAATCAGCCCCAGCATTTT CASSERRQGGYSNQPQHF
TRBJ1-2 TRBV5-6 - - TGTGCCAGCAGCTTGGGGACAGAGCTCTATGGCTACACCTTC CASSLGTELYGYTF
TRBJ1-2 TRBV9 - - TGTGCCAGCAGCGTAGCACAGGGCCTCAACGGCTACACCTTC CASSVAQGLNGYTF
TRBJ1-2 TRBV2 once - TGTGCCAGCAGTGAACGAGCAGGGGATGGCTACACCTTC CASSERAGDGYTF
TRBJ2-1 TRBV13 - - TGTGCCAGCAGCTTAGCGGGGGACTACAATGAGCAGTTCTTC CASSLAGDYNEQFF
TRBJ2-7 TRBV28 - TRBD1 TGTGCCAGCAGTTTAGGGATCCTTCTCGGGACAGAACCCTACGAGCAGTACTTC CASSLGILLGTEPYEQYF
TRBJ1-2 TRBV25-1 - - TGTGCCAGCAGTGAATCAAAGGCAGGGGACTATGGCTACACCTTC CASSESKAGDYGYTF
TRBJ2-3 TRBV7-2 - TRBD2 TGTGCCAGCAGCGCTCGGGGGGGAAGCACAGATACGCAGTATTTT CASSARGGSTDTQYF
TRBJ2-2 TRBV29-1 - TRBD2 TGCAGCGTGAAGTCACTAGCGGGAGACACCGGGGAGCTGTTTTTT CSVKSLAGDTGELFF
TRBJ1-1 TRBV7-9 - - TGTTCCAGCAGCTTATATCGTCCGAGAATGAACACTGAAGCTTTCTTT CSSSLYRPRMNTEAFF
TRBJ1-1 TRBV7-9 - - TGTGCCAGCAGCTTATATCCTAACAGGCCGAACACTGAAGCTTTCTTT CASSLYPNRPNTEAFF
TRBJ1-1 TRBV28 - TRBD1 TGTGCCAGCAGTGATACCGACAGGGGGTCCTTGAACACTGAAGCTTTCTTT CASSDTDRGSLNTEAFF
TRBJ2-6 TRBV28 - TRBD2 TGTGCCAGCAGTAGCGGGGTACAGGGGGCCAACGTCCTGACTTTC CASSSGVQGANVLTF
TRBJ1-2 TRBV2 - - TGTGCCAGCAGTGATATTGGGGGGTACACCTTC CASSDIGGYTF
TRBJ2-1 TRBV18 - - TGTGCCAGCTCACCAGAGGGTCGCAATGAGCAGTTCTTC CASSPEGRNEQFF
TRBJ1-1 TRBV10-3 - TRBD1 TGTGCCATCAGTGTGGGTCAGGGGGGCACTGAAGCTTTCTTT CAISVGQGGTEAFF
TRBJ1-3 TRBV7-2 few - TGTGCCAGCAGCCGAGGGTGGGGCTCTGGAAACACCATATATTTT CASSRGWGSGNTIYF
TRBJ2-3 TRBV19 - - TGTGCCAGTGTTCGGCAGGTCGGCGGAGGAGATACGCAGTATTTT CASVRQVGGGDTQYF
TRBJ2-1 TRBV7-6 - TRBD2 TGTGCCAGCAGCCTTAGCGGGGGTTACAATGAGCAGTTCTTC CASSLSGGYNEQFF
TRBJ1-1 TRBV2 few - TGTGCCAGCGGGGGGAGGCTTTTTGACGCTTTCTTT CASGGRLFDAFF
TRBJ2-3 TRBV4-1 - - TGCGCCAGCAGCCAAGATGCGGCTGTGGGCACAGATACGCAGTATTTT CASSQDAAVGTDTQYF
TRBJ2-7 TRBV6-5 - - TGTGCCAGCATGACCTCGGCAGGTCGCTACGAGCAGTACTTC CASMTSAGRYEQYF
TRBJ2-7 TRBV11-2 - - TGTGCCAGCAGCGGCACAGGGACCGAGCAGTACTTC CASSGTGTEQYF
TRBJ2-7 TRBV5-4 - TRBD1 TGTGCCAGCAGCCCTAAGGGGGCGCCCGCCTACGAGCAGTACTTC CASSPKGAPAYEQYF
TRBJ1-6 TRBV25-1 - TRBD1 TGTGCCAGCAGCCGAGGGGGGACAGGGGGATCACCCCTCCACTTT CASSRGGTGGSPLHF
TRBJ2-7 TRBV19 - TRBD2 TGTGCCAGTGCCGTTTTAGCGGGAGGGACCTACGAGCAGTACTTC CASAVLAGGTYEQYF
TRBJ2-7 TRBV7-9 - TRBD2 TGTTCCAGCAGTTCTCGACTAGCGGGAGTGGGCGAGCAGTACTTC CSSSSRLAGVGEQYF
TRBJ2-1 TRBV18 - TRBD2 TGTGCCAGCTCCCCGACTAGCGGGAGTCGGGAGCAGTTCTTC CASSPTSGSREQFF
TRBJ2-1 TRBV21-1 - - TGTGCCAGCCTCCCCCGGGGACTACCGCTGGGTTTGGATGAGCAGTTCTTC CASLPRGLPLGLDEQFF
TRBJ2-2 TRBV4-2 - - TGTGCCAGCAGCCCAAACAGGGACGGAGCCGGGGAGCTGTTTTTT CASSPNRDGAGELFF
TRBJ1-4 TRBV6-5 - - TGTGCCAGCAGTTACGGGGGGATTAATGAAAAACTGTTTTTT CASSYGGINEKLFF